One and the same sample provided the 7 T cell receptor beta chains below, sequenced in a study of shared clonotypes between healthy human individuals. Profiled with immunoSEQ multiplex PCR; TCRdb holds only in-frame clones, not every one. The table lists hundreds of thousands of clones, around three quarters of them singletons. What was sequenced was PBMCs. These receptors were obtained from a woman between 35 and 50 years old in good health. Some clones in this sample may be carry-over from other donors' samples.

In DNA form, the CDR3 reads TGTGCCAGCAGCTCGACAGGGCTCGTCGGCTACACCTTC. Its protein is CASSSTGLVGYTF. This sequence joins TRBV2 and TRBJ1-2, with 7 bases identical to TRBD1. Germline V gene data show CDR1 as SNHLY and CDR2 as FYNNEI. The ends lost 6 bases at V and 8 bases at J; junction bases unmatched: 9. The CDR3 spans 13 residues.

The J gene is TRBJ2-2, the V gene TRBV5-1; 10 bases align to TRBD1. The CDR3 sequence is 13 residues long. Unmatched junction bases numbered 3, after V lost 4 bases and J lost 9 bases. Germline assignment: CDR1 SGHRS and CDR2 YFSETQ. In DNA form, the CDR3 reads TGCGCCAGCAGCGGACAGGGGGTCCGGGAGCTGTTTTTT. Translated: CASSGQGVRELFF.

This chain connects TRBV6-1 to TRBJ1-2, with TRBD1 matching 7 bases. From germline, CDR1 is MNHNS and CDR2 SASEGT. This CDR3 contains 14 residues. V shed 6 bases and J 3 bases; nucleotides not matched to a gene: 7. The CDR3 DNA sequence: TGTGCCAGCAGGACAACAGGGGCTGACTATGGCTACACCTTC. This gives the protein CASRTTGADYGYTF.

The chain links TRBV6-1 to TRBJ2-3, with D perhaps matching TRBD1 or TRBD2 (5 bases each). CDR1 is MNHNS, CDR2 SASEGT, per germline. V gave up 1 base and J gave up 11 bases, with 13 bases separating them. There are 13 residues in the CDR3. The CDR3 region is CASSEGMSRGQYF. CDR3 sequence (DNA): TGTGCCAGCAGTGAAGGGATGTCGAGGGGGCAGTATTTT.

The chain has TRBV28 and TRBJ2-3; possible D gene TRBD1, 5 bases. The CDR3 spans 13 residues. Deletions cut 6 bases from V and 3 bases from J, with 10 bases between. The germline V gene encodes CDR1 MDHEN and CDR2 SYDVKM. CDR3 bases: TGTGCCAGCAGAACCGCAGGGACAGATACGCAGTATTTT. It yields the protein CASRTAGTDTQYF.

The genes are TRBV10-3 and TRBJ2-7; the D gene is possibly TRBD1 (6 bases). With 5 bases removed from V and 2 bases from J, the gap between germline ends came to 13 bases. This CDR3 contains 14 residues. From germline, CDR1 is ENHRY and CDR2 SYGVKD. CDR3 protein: CAISSGTTPYEQYF. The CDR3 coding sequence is TGTGCCATCAGTTCCGGGACAACACCCTACGAGCAGTACTTC.

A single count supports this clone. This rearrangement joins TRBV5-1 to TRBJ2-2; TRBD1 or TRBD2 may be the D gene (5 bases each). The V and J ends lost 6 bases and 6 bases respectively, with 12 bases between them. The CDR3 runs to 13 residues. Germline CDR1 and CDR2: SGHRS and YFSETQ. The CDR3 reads CASTSQGAGELFF. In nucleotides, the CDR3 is TGCGCCAGCACCTCCCAGGGAGCCGGGGAGCTGTTTTTT.